Listed below are T cell receptor beta chains from one sample, sequenced in a study of metastatic and nonmetastatic thyroid tumors. TCRdb re-analyzed the PCR reads using MiXCR. The sample gives about 36,000 clones, 20% of which show up once; roughly a sixth is in the top ten. The sample taken for sequencing was blood. These receptors were obtained from a female donor with papillary thyroid cancer or a benign thyroid nodule (not recorded which). Some clones in this sample may be carry-over from other donors' samples. CDR3s include the opening cysteine and the closing phenylalanine or tryptophan. Fields, in order: CDR3 DNA, CDR3 protein, V gene, J gene, D gene, clone size. The D gene is left open where the match is weak. Size is stated for part of the rows, as once, few or many counts, or as a class when the clone is expanded.

TGTGCCAGCGCGCAGGGCGCCTATGGCTACACCTTC	CASAQGAYGYTF	TRBV6-1	TRBJ1-2	-	-
TGTGCCAGTAGGGGAGTAGCGGGAGGGCCTTACAATGAGCAGTTCTTC	CASRGVAGGPYNEQFF	TRBV19	TRBJ2-1	TRBD2	-
TGCAGTGCTAGAGATGCCAGGGGGAATCAGCCCCAGCATTTT	CSARDARGNQPQHF	TRBV20-1	TRBJ1-5	TRBD1	many
TGCAGTGTAGGGGTACAAGAGACCCAGTACTTC	CSVGVQETQYF	TRBV20-1	TRBJ2-5	-	-
TGTGCCAGCAGCCAAGATTTTGGAGCGGGACCGAATGAGCAGTTCTTC	CASSQDFGAGPNEQFF	TRBV4-2	TRBJ2-1	TRBD2	many
TGTGCCGGCAGCTTTGGAGGTAGGGGCGACGAGCAGTACTTC	CAGSFGGRGDEQYF	TRBV5-8	TRBJ2-7	-	-
TGTGCCAGCAGCTCGACAGGGGACTATGGCTACACCTTC	CASSSTGDYGYTF	TRBV7-2	TRBJ1-2	TRBD1	many
TGTGCCAGCCTCGCCACTAACCTGGTGGGGAACACTGAAGCTTTCTTT	CASLATNLVGNTEAFF	TRBV28	TRBJ1-1	-	many
TGTGCCATCAGTGAGTCTCCGGGACAGGGGTTCGACGAGCAGTATTTC	CAISESPGQGFDEQYF	TRBV10-3	TRBJ2-7	TRBD1	many
TGTGCCAGCGGGATTTCAGCGGGCCCCAATGAGCAGTTCTTC	CASGISAGPNEQFF	TRBV2	TRBJ2-1	-	many
TGTGCCTGGAGGGGGACCGGGACTAGCGGGAGGGGTGAGCAGTTCTTC	CAWRGTGTSGRGEQFF	TRBV30	TRBJ2-1	TRBD2	once
TGTGTCAGCAGCTTAACTCGGCAGGGCAACTGTGGCACTGAAGCTTTCTTT	CVSSLTRQGNCGTEAFF	TRBV7-3	TRBJ1-1	-	-
TGTGCCAGCAGCCTGGACCAGCTCGGGACCCAGTACTTC	CASSLDQLGTQYF	TRBV7-9	TRBJ2-5	-	-
TGCAGTGCTAGAATGGGGGGCGAGCAGTACTTC	CSARMGGEQYF	TRBV20-1	TRBJ2-7	-	-
TGCAGTGCTAGACCCTTAGCGGGAGAGGTTTACGAGCAGTACTTC	CSARPLAGEVYEQYF	TRBV20-1	TRBJ2-7	TRBD2	few
TGTGCCAGCAGCCAACTCGGTACACACGATACGCAGTATTTT	CASSQLGTHDTQYF	TRBV14	TRBJ2-3	-	-
TGTGCCTGGAGTGGTTTGAGGGGACAGGGATTCTACGAGCAGTACTTC	CAWSGLRGQGFYEQYF	TRBV30	TRBJ2-7	TRBD1	-
TGTGCCAGTAGCCCCCGCCAGGGGTACGCCGGGGAGCTGTTTTTT	CASSPRQGYAGELFF	TRBV14	TRBJ2-2	-	-